The rows below give T cell receptor beta chains drawn from one sample of a study of T cells after yellow fever vaccination. MiXCR, run by TCRdb on the 5' RACE reads, gives a single entry per CDR3 protein. This sample has some 240,000 distinct CDR3 sequences; roughly 3.7% occur once, and the top ten carry about a fifth. This material consisted of PBMCs, taken 15 days after the yellow fever booster vaccination. The receptors come from a young man who received the YFV17D yellow fever vaccine. Both conserved end residues are part of each CDR3. Each record gives: V gene, D gene, CDR3 length, J gene, clone size, CDR3 protein, CDR3 DNA. D genes are given only for firm matches. Only part of the rows carry a size: once, few, many, or a class if the clone is expanded.

TRBV18	TRBD1	13	TRBJ1-1	many	CASHTGGNPEAFF	TGTGCCAGCCATACAGGGGGTAACCCTGAAGCTTTCTTT
TRBV5-6	.	14	TRBJ2-7	.	CASSSGLSSYEQYF	TGTGCCAGCAGCTCGGGACTCAGCTCCTACGAGCAGTACTTC
TRBV7-3	TRBD1	14	TRBJ2-7	many	CASSPPTGSYEQYF	TGTGCCAGCAGCCCACCGACAGGGAGTTACGAGCAGTACTTC
TRBV2	.	13	TRBJ1-1	many	CASTKTENTEAFF	TGTGCCAGCACCAAGACGGAGAACACTGAAGCTTTCTTT
TRBV12-5	TRBD1	14	TRBJ2-5	many	CASGPGQEGETQYF	TGTGCTAGTGGGCCGGGACAGGAGGGAGAGACCCAGTACTTC
TRBV3-1	.	15	TRBJ1-2	many	CASSQETGAYYGYTF	TGTGCCAGCAGCCAAGAAACGGGGGCCTACTATGGCTACACCTTC
TRBV3-1	.	16	TRBJ2-1	many	CAQPDKRKSSYNEQFF	TGTGCCCAACCCGACAAGCGGAAGAGCTCCTACAATGAGCAGTTCTTC
TRBV6-1	.	15	TRBJ1-4	many	CASSATLKGDEKLFF	TGTGCCAGCAGTGCGACCCTAAAGGGGGATGAAAAACTGTTTTTT
TRBV5-1	.	14	TRBJ1-1	many	CASSLSSGSTEAFF	TGCGCCAGCAGCTTATCATCGGGGAGTACTGAAGCTTTCTTT
TRBV15	.	14	TRBJ1-1	many	CATSPGRMNTEAFF	TGTGCCACCAGCCCGGGACGGATGAACACTGAAGCTTTCTTT
TRBV15	TRBD1	16	TRBJ1-5	.	CATSKDRGRVNQPQHF	TGTGCCACCAGCAAAGACAGGGGGAGGGTCAATCAGCCCCAGCATTTT
TRBV7-6	TRBD2	13	TRBJ2-1	.	CASSSGGDTEQFF	TGTGCCAGCAGCTCGGGGGGGGATACTGAGCAGTTCTTC
TRBV30	.	13	TRBJ1-1	many	CAWSVSRYTEAFF	TGTGCCTGGAGTGTATCACGCTACACTGAAGCTTTCTTT
TRBV20-1	TRBD2	16	TRBJ2-1	many	CSARGASGESYNEQFF	TGCAGTGCTAGAGGGGCTAGCGGGGAGTCCTACAATGAGCAGTTCTTC
TRBV12-3/TRBV12-4	.	12	TRBJ1-5	many	CASSLIPEPQHF	TGTGCCAGCAGTTTGATCCCTGAGCCCCAGCATTTT
TRBV11-2	.	14	TRBJ2-2	many	CASSLVLDTGELFF	TGTGCCAGCAGCTTAGTTCTTGACACCGGGGAGCTGTTTTTT
TRBV5-4	.	14	TRBJ1-4	many	CASSLAGTNEKLFF	TGTGCCAGCAGCTTGGCCGGGACAAATGAAAAACTGTTTTTT
TRBV27	.	16	TRBJ2-3	many	CASSLSEGQSTDTQYF	TGTGCCAGCAGTTTATCCGAAGGACAGAGCACAGATACGCAGTATTTT
TRBV19	TRBD1	18	TRBJ1-1	.	CASSFPGQGARANTEAFF	TGTGCCAGTAGTTTTCCGGGACAGGGAGCGCGGGCAAACACTGAAGCTTTCTTT
TRBV4-3	.	16	TRBJ2-6	.	CASSQDMGAGANVLTF	TGCGCCAGCAGCCAAGATATGGGGGCTGGGGCCAACGTCCTGACTTTC
TRBV12-3/TRBV12-4	TRBD1	15	TRBJ1-2	many	CASSPAGQGNYGYTF	TGTGCCAGCAGCCCCGCGGGACAGGGAAACTATGGCTACACCTTC
TRBV3-1	.	14	TRBJ2-3	few	CASSPQGRADTQYF	TGTGCCAGCAGCCCCCAGGGTCGCGCAGATACGCAGTATTTT
TRBV2	.	14	TRBJ2-1	many	CASSEQTTNYEQFF	TGTGCCAGCAGTGAACAGACCACTAATTATGAGCAGTTCTTC
TRBV30	.	13	TRBJ2-3	many	CAWSVLGADTQYF	TGTGCCTGGAGTGTTTTGGGGGCAGATACGCAGTATTTT
TRBV7-9	TRBD2	14	TRBJ2-3	many	CASTIAGVTDTQYF	TGTGCCAGCACCATAGCGGGGGTGACAGATACGCAGTATTTT
TRBV6-6	.	14	TRBJ2-7	many	CARTEGGSSYEQYF	TGTGCCAGGACCGAGGGGGGCTCTTCCTACGAGCAGTACTTC
TRBV7-8	.	14	TRBJ1-5	many	CASSLSALRQPQHF	TGTGCCAGCAGCTTATCGGCACTCCGTCAGCCCCAGCATTTT
TRBV12-3/TRBV12-4	.	15	TRBJ2-1	many	CASSLGTGYYNEQFF	TGTGCCAGCAGTCTCGGGACCGGGTACTACAATGAGCAGTTCTTC
TRBV12-3/TRBV12-4	.	14	TRBJ1-5	.	CASRFGDGNQPQHF	TGTGCCAGCAGATTTGGGGACGGAAATCAGCCCCAGCATTTT
TRBV11-2	.	14	TRBJ2-3	many	CASSWGVLTDTQYF	TGTGCCAGCAGTTGGGGAGTGCTCACAGATACGCAGTATTTT
TRBV6-2/TRBV6-3	.	16	TRBJ1-1	many	CASSDLGTTATTEAFF	TGTGCCAGCAGTGACCTTGGTACGACCGCTACCACTGAAGCTTTCTTT
TRBV27	.	15	TRBJ1-2	many	CASSLSGSRNYGYTF	TGTGCCAGCAGTTTATCTGGCAGCCGTAACTATGGCTACACCTTC
TRBV12-3/TRBV12-4	.	14	TRBJ1-5	many	CASTWRIGDQPQHF	TGTGCCAGCACCTGGAGGATAGGGGATCAGCCCCAGCATTTT
TRBV12-3/TRBV12-4	TRBD2	14	TRBJ2-5	many	CASTGGGYKETQYF	TGTGCCAGCACCGGGGGGGGCTACAAAGAGACCCAGTACTTC
TRBV20-1	TRBD2	15	TRBJ2-2	.	CSAPRGGTNTGELFF	TGCAGTGCCCCCCGGGGGGGCACGAACACCGGGGAGCTGTTTTTT
TRBV5-1	.	14	TRBJ1-2	many	CASSLDGVIYGYTF	TGCGCCAGCAGCCTTGACGGAGTGATTTATGGCTACACCTTC
TRBV29-1	.	13	TRBJ1-1	few	CSVLTRSGIRAFF	TGCAGCGTTTTGACCAGGTCGGGGATACGAGCTTTCTTT
TRBV15	.	17	TRBJ1-2	many	CATSRDGPGLSNYGYTF	TGTGCCACCAGCAGAGATGGGCCGGGACTTTCTAACTATGGCTACACCTTC
TRBV18	.	14	TRBJ1-5	many	CASSPQGFDQPQHF	TGTGCCAGCTCACCGCAGGGTTTCGACCAGCCCCAGCATTTT
TRBV10-1	.	10	TRBJ1-5	many	CASVNQPQHF	TGCGCCAGCGTTAATCAGCCCCAGCATTTT
TRBV3-1	TRBD1	14	TRBJ1-1	many	CASSQRDRSSEAFF	TGTGCCAGCAGCCAGAGGGACAGGTCCTCTGAAGCTTTCTTT
TRBV5-1	TRBD1	14	TRBJ1-3	many	CASSFDRGRNTIYF	TGCGCCAGCAGCTTCGACAGGGGGAGAAACACCATATATTTT
TRBV7-3	.	19	TRBJ2-2	many	CASSPSRRKSLTNTGELFF	TGTGCCAGCAGCCCCTCCAGACGCAAGTCCCTCACAAACACCGGGGAGCTGTTTTTT
TRBV12-3/TRBV12-4	.	13	TRBJ2-5	many	CASSWIQQETQYF	TGTGCCAGCTCCTGGATCCAACAAGAGACCCAGTACTTC
TRBV4-1	TRBD1	16	TRBJ1-5	few	CASSRDRGLGNQPQHF	TGCGCCAGCAGCCGCGACAGGGGGCTAGGCAATCAGCCCCAGCATTTT
TRBV19	TRBD1	14	TRBJ2-7	.	CASSMLGTGGEQYF	TGTGCCAGTAGTATGTTAGGGACAGGAGGCGAGCAGTACTTC
TRBV29-1	.	13	TRBJ2-7	.	CSVAVGSSYEQYF	TGCAGCGTTGCGGTAGGCAGCTCCTACGAGCAGTACTTC
TRBV7-2	.	15	TRBJ2-6	many	CASSPRQAGANVLTF	TGTGCCAGCAGCCCTAGACAGGCTGGGGCCAACGTCCTGACTTTC
TRBV12-3/TRBV12-4	.	13	TRBJ1-2	many	CASSSGTSIGYTF	TGTGCCAGCAGTTCCGGGACCTCCATTGGCTACACCTTC
TRBV6-5	.	14	TRBJ1-4	many	CASSYVGTPGKLFF	TGTGCCAGCAGTTACGTGGGTACCCCAGGAAAACTGTTTTTT
TRBV5-1	.	17	TRBJ1-2	many	CASSLAFGSQENYGYTF	TGCGCCAGCAGCTTGGCATTCGGGTCTCAGGAGAACTATGGCTACACCTTC
TRBV7-2	TRBD1	13	TRBJ1-2	many	CASSQGEVYGYTF	TGTGCCAGCAGCCAGGGGGAGGTCTATGGCTACACCTTC
TRBV20-1	.	15	TRBJ2-1	many	CSASKGHPLYNEQFF	TGCAGTGCATCCAAGGGACACCCGCTTTATAATGAGCAGTTCTTC
TRBV4-1	TRBD1	16	TRBJ1-5	many	CASSQGQGTSNQPQHF	TGCGCCAGCAGCCAAGGACAGGGGACGAGCAATCAGCCCCAGCATTTT
TRBV5-1	.	14	TRBJ1-2	.	CASSLELNFYGYTF	TGCGCCAGCAGCTTGGAGCTTAACTTCTATGGCTACACCTTC